The rows below give T cell receptor beta chains drawn from one sample of a study of blood T cell repertoires in COVID-19. TCRdb keeps only in-frame clones here, not all; method: immunoSEQ multiplex PCR. Altogether roughly 180,000 clones are present, roughly four fifths being singletons, with the ten largest covering about 5.5%. Material: peripheral blood. These TCRs come from a woman in her 30s with acute or convalescent COVID-19. The CDR3 runs from the conserved cysteine through the conserved F or W. A D gene is named only where the DNA matches it firmly. A row's size may be missing; if present it is once, few, many or a size class.

>TRBJ2-2|TRBV6-2/TRBV6-3|TRBD2|.
CASSYWLAGVEDTGELFF
TGTGCCAGCAGTTATTGGCTAGCGGGGGTAGAGGACACCGGGGAGCTGTTTTTT
>TRBJ2-7|TRBV11-3|.|.
CASSLEEGYEQYF
TGTGCCAGCAGCTTAGAGGAGGGCTACGAGCAGTACTTC
>TRBJ2-7|TRBV19|.|.
CASSIFPGLSYEQYF
TGTGCCAGTAGTATATTCCCGGGACTTTCCTACGAGCAGTACTTC
>TRBJ2-2|TRBV7-9|TRBD1|.
CASSWDRGLTGELFF
TGTGCCAGCAGCTGGGACAGGGGATTGACCGGGGAGCTGTTTTTT
>TRBJ2-7|TRBV5-1|.|.
CASSLQGIYEQYF
TGCGCCAGCAGCTTGCAGGGCATCTACGAGCAGTACTTC
>TRBJ1-2|TRBV7-2|.|.
CASSLTNIGGRGYTF
TGTGCCAGCAGCTTAACTAATATTGGGGGCCGTGGCTACACCTTC
>TRBJ1-2|TRBV11-3|.|few
CASSPGTANRENYGYTF
TGTGCCAGCAGCCCAGGGACGGCAAACAGGGAGAACTATGGCTACACCTTC
>TRBJ1-3|TRBV19|TRBD1|.
CASSPRTGGGNTIYF
TGTGCCAGTAGTCCTCGGACAGGAGGCGGAAACACCATATATTTT
>TRBJ1-1|TRBV6-5|.|once
CASLIAGGTEAFF
TGTGCCAGCCTAATAGCCGGGGGGACTGAAGCTTTCTTT
>TRBJ1-2|TRBV5-1|.|.
CASSSGGTNYGYTF
TGCGCCAGCAGCAGCGGCGGGACTAACTATGGCTACACCTTC
>TRBJ1-5|TRBV27|.|.
CASSYTGIDQPQHF
TGTGCCAGCAGCTATACAGGGATCGATCAGCCCCAGCATTTT
>TRBJ1-2|TRBV2|.|.
CASRGAYYGYTF
TGTGCCAGCAGGGGGGCCTACTATGGCTACACCTTC
>TRBJ1-1|TRBV3-1/TRBV3-2|.|.
CASSQWQPKNTEAFF
TGTGCCAGCAGCCAGTGGCAACCCAAAAACACTGAAGCTTTCTTT
>TRBJ1-6|TRBV27|.|.
CASSLLGVWGLHF
TGTGCCAGCAGTTTATTGGGAGTATGGGGCCTCCACTTT
>TRBJ1-2|TRBV5-1|.|.
CASSLITNYGYTF
TGCGCCAGCAGCTTGATAACTAACTATGGCTACACCTTC
>TRBJ1-2|TRBV6-5|.|.
CASSYETASYGYTF
TGTGCCAGCAGTTACGAGACAGCCAGCTATGGCTACACCTTC
>TRBJ1-6|TRBV18|TRBD1|few
CASSPKHSGTGTAENSPLHF
TGTGCCAGCTCACCTAAACACTCCGGGACAGGCACAGCGGAGAATTCACCCCTCCACTTT
>TRBJ1-1|TRBV5-1|.|.
CASSQNTRTANTEAFF
TGCGCCAGCAGCCAGAACACTAGGACGGCGAACACTGAAGCTTTCTTT
>TRBJ1-1|TRBV19|TRBD1|.
CASSKREGGDTEAFF
TGTGCCAGTAGTAAACGAGAAGGGGGCGACACTGAAGCTTTCTTT
>TRBJ1-2|TRBV28|.|.
CASRKDSANYGYTF
TGTGCCAGCAGGAAGGACAGCGCTAACTATGGCTACACCTTC
>TRBJ1-3|TRBV15|TRBD1|.
CATSTSGTGAGNTIYF
TGTGCCACCAGTACATCCGGGACAGGGGCTGGAAACACCATATATTTT
>TRBJ2-3|TRBV29-1|TRBD2|.
CSVTSGSIDTQYF
TGCAGCGTGACTAGCGGGAGCATAGATACGCAGTATTTT
>TRBJ1-5|TRBV28|TRBD1|.
CASSAPGGFAGQPQHF
TGTGCCAGCAGTGCTCCAGGGGGTTTCGCTGGTCAGCCCCAGCATTTT
>TRBJ2-7|TRBV11-3|TRBD1|.
CASSPRTGPYYEQYF
TGTGCCAGCAGCCCCCGGACAGGGCCTTACTACGAGCAGTACTTC
>TRBJ2-7|TRBV10-3|.|.
CASGKGDYEQYF
TGTGCCAGCGGTAAGGGGGACTACGAGCAGTACTTC
>TRBJ1-2|TRBV7-9|.|.
CASSFPSRLEGYTF
TGTGCCAGCAGCTTTCCGTCCAGGTTGGAAGGCTACACCTTC
>TRBJ2-7|TRBV28|.|.
CASSLPPGRHWRGYEQYF
TGTGCCAGCAGTTTACCTCCAGGGAGGCATTGGCGGGGCTACGAGCAGTACTTC
>TRBJ2-7|TRBV4-2|TRBD2|.
CASSPTSGSSYEQYF
TGTGCCAGCAGCCCCACTAGCGGCAGCTCCTACGAGCAGTACTTC
>TRBJ1-1|TRBV11-2|.|.
CASSPRGGGTEAFF
TGTGCCAGCAGCCCTCGGGGCGGGGGCACTGAAGCTTTCTTT
>TRBJ2-1|TRBV10-1|TRBD2|.
CASSESSGISYNEQFF
TGCGCCAGCAGTGAGTCTAGCGGGATAAGCTACAATGAGCAGTTCTTC
>TRBJ1-2|TRBV5-6|TRBD1|once
CASNLIGTVYGYTF
TGTGCCAGCAACCTAATAGGGACAGTATATGGCTACACCTTC
>TRBJ1-2|TRBV6-5|.|few
CASKAAGWLYGYTF
TGTGCCAGCAAGGCAGCAGGCTGGCTCTATGGCTACACCTTC
>TRBJ2-3|TRBV21-1|.|.
CASSEKPTGEDTQYF
TGTGCCAGCAGCGAAAAGCCTACAGGGGAAGATACGCAGTATTTT
>TRBJ1-1|TRBV28|.|.
CASSGEMDTEAFF
TGTGCCAGCAGCGGGGAAATGGACACTGAAGCTTTCTTT
>TRBJ2-1|TRBV5-1|TRBD2|few
CASSKGLAGGNEQFF
TGCGCCAGCAGCAAGGGACTAGCGGGAGGCAATGAGCAGTTCTTC
>TRBJ2-7|TRBV19|TRBD1|.
CASSINRDSYEQYF
TGTGCCAGTAGTATTAACCGGGACAGCTACGAGCAGTACTTC
>TRBJ1-4|TRBV27|TRBD1|.
CASRDRGSGTNEKLFF
TGTGCCAGCCGGGACAGGGGGTCTGGAACTAATGAAAAACTGTTTTTT
>TRBJ1-2|TRBV24-1|TRBD1|once
CATSPGTGIYGYTF
TGTGCCACCAGTCCCGGGACAGGGATCTATGGCTACACCTTC
>TRBJ2-5|TRBV5-5|.|.
CASSFGETQYF
TGTGCCAGCAGCTTCGGTGAGACCCAGTACTTC
>TRBJ1-4|TRBV7-9|.|once
CASSSAIGRLNEKLFF
TGTGCCAGCAGCAGCGCGATAGGGAGGCTTAATGAAAAACTGTTTTTT
>TRBJ1-3|TRBV6-5|.|once
CATNSFAGNTIYF
TGTGCCACCAACAGTTTTGCTGGAAACACCATATATTTT
>TRBJ1-4|TRBV7-6|.|.
CASSRGAGEKLFF
TGTGCCAGCAGCCGGGGGGCAGGGGAAAAACTGTTTTTT
>TRBJ2-5|TRBV29-1|TRBD1|.
CSVRTGQETQYF
TGCAGCGTCCGGACAGGTCAAGAGACCCAGTACTTC
>TRBJ2-3|TRBV7-2|.|.
CASSLHTNTQYF
TGTGCCAGCAGCTTACACACAAATACGCAGTATTTT
>TRBJ2-1|TRBV7-2|TRBD2|.
CASSLASGSHNEQFF
TGTGCCAGCAGCTTGGCTAGCGGGAGCCACAATGAGCAGTTCTTC
>TRBJ2-1|TRBV12-5|.|.
CASGLAHTVNEQFF
TGTGCTAGTGGTTTGGCACATACAGTAAATGAGCAGTTCTTC
>TRBJ2-4|TRBV5-1|.|once
CASSLEGAVARVNAKNIQYF
TGCGCCAGCAGCTTGGAGGGCGCGGTTGCCAGGGTCAATGCCAAAAACATTCAGTACTTC
>TRBJ1-1|TRBV18|.|.
CASSPGRNTEAFF
TGTGCCAGCTCCCCGGGTAGGAACACTGAAGCTTTCTTT
>TRBJ2-7|TRBV7-2|TRBD1|once
CASSRGARGTVEQYF
TGTGCCAGCAGCCGTGGTGCCAGGGGGACCGTCGAGCAGTACTTC
>TRBJ1-4|TRBV7-9|.|.
CASRGHSEKLFF
TGTGCCAGCAGAGGACACAGTGAAAAACTGTTTTTT
>TRBJ1-2|TRBV9|.|.
CASSPAYSRGSYGYTF
TGTGCCAGCAGCCCAGCCTATTCACGAGGGTCCTATGGCTACACCTTC
>TRBJ2-2|TRBV2|TRBD2|.
CASILYGMTSGTGELFF
TGTGCCAGCATACTCTACGGGATGACTAGCGGTACCGGGGAGCTGTTTTTT
>TRBJ1-5|TRBV28|.|.
CASSSAGPSNQPQHF
TGTGCCAGCAGTTCGGCGGGGCCTAGCAATCAGCCCCAGCATTTT